This entry describes one T cell receptor (beta chain). This CDR3 has 13 residues. Germline CDR1 and CDR2: MNHEY and SVGAGI. Trimming cost V 2 bases and J 8 bases; bases outside gene matches: 5. 13 Jbeta primers and 60 Vbeta primers were used for the PCR. Assay used: immunoSEQ multiplex PCR; TCRdb lists only in-frame clones, some missing. This listing includes about 120,000 clones. The data belong to a study of cytomegalovirus exposure and HLA in healthy donors. This sequence joins TRBV6-5 and TRBJ1-2; 7 bases match TRBD1. Specimen: PBMCs. This receptor was identified in a man aged 25 to 40 in good health and CMV-seronegative. The CDR3 protein is CASSYPNRGGYTF. For the CDR3, the DNA is TGTGCCAGCAGTTACCCAAACAGGGGCGGCTACACCTTC.